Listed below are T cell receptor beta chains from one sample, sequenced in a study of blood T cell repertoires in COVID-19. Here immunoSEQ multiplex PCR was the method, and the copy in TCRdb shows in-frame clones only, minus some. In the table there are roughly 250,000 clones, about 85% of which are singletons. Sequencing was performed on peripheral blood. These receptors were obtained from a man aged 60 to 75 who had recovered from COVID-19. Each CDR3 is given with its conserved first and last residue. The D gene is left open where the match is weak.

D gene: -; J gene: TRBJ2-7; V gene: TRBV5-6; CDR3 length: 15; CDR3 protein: CASSLNRQGPYEQYF
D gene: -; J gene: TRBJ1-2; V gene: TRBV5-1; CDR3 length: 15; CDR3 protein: CASSPSTGGGYGYTF
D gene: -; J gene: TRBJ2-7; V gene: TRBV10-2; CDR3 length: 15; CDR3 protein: CASSERLADTYEQYF
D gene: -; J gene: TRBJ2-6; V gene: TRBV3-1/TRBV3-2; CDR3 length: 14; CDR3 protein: CASSQLLGANVLTF
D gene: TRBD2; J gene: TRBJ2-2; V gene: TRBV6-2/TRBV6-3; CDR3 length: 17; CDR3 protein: CASSYHSGGPNTGELFF
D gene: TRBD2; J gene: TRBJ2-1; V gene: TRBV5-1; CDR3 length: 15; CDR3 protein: CASSFLRGVFNEQFF
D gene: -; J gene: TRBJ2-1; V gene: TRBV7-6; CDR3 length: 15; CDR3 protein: CASSLWQIRGNEQFF
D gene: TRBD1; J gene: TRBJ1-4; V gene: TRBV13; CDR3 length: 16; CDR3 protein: CASSIRTGGSNEKLFF
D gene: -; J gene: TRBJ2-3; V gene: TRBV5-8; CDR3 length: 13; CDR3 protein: CASSPRNLPTQYF
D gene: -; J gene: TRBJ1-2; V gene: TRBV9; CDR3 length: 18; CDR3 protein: CASSVGGRRGRDLRGYTF
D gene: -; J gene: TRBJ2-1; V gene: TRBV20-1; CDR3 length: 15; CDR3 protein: CSASKDSSSYNEQFF
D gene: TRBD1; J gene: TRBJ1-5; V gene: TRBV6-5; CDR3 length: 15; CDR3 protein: CASRYQGAGNQPQHF
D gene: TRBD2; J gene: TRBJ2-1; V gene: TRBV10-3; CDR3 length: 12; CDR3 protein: CASSREGSYQFF
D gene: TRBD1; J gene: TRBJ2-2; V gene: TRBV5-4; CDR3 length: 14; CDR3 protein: CASSLGQGVGELFF
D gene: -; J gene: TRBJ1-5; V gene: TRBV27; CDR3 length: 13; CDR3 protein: CASSFGGSQPQHF
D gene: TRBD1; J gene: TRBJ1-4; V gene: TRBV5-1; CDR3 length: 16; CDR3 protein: CASSSKGQFFDEKLFF
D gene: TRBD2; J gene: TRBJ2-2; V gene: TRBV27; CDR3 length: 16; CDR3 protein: CASSYSGGAKSGELFF
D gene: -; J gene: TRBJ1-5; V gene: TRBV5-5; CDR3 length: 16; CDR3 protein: CASSLAGGWGNQPQHF
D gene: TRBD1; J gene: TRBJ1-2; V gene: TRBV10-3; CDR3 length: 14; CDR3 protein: CAISDRGEFYGYTF
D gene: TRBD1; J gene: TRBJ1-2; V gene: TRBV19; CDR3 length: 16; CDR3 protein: CASRVTGEGYDYGYTF
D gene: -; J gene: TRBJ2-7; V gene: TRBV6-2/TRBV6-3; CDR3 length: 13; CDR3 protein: CASSYAFSPEQYF
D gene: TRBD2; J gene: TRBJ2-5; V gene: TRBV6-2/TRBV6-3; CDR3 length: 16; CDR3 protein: CASSYLTGGPKETQYF
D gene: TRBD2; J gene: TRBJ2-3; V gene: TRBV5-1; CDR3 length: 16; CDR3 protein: CASSPGLAGPTDTQYF
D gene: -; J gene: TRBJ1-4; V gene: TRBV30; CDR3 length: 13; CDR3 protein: CAWNRAGPGKLFF
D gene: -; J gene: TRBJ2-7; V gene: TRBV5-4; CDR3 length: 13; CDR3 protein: CASSLGRGSEQYF
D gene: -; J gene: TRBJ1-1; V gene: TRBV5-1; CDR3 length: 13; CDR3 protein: CASSTGHDTEAFF
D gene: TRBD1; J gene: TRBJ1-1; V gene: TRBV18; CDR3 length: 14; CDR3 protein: CASSPMDRGHKAFF
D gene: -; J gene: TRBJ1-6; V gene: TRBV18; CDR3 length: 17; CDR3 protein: CASSPSGGSSYNSPLHF
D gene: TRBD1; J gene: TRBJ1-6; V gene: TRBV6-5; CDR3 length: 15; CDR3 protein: CASRGDRGYSSPLHF
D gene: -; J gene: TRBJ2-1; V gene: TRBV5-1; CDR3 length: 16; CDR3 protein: CASSLVLPSSYNEQFF
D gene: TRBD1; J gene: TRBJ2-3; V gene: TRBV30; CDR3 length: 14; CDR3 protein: CAWSRDRASDTQYF
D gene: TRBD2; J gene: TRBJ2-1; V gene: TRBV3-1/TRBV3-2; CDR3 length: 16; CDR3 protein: CASSQELAGGSNEQFF
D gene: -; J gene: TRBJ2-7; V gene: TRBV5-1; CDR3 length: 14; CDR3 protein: CASSILKSSYEQYF
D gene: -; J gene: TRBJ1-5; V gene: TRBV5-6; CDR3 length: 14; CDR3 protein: CASSSAAGNQPQHF
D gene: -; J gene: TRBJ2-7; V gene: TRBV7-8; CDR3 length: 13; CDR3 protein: CASSLGASYEQYF
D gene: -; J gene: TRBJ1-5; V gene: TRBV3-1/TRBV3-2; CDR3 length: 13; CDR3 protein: CASSQLTDQPQHF
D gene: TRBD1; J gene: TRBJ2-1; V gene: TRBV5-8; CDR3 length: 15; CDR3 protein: CASSRRDRAGNEQFF
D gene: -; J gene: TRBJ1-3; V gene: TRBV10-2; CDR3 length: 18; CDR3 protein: CASSSPGQAYLSGNTIYF
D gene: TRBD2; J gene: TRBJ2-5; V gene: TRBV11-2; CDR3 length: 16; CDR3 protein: CASSLGAGGPQETQYF
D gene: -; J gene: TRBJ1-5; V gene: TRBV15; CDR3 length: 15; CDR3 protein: CATSQGGDSNQPQHF
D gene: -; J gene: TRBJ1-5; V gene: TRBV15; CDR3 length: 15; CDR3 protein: CATRTSKGWDQPQHF
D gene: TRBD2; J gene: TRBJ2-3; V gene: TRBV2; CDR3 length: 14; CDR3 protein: CASSDGTSPDTQYF
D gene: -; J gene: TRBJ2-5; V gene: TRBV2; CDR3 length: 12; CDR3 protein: CASSGTRETQYF
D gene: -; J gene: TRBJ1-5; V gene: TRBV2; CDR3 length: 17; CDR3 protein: CASSQNQGFSSNQPQHF
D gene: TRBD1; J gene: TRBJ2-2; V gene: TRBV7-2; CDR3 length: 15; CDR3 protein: CASSLGTGMSGELFF
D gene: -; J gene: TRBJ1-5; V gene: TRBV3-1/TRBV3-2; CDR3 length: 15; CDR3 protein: CASSQDTGENQPQHF
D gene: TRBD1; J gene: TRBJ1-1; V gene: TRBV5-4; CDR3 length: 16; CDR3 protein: CASSPGGQGGATEAFF
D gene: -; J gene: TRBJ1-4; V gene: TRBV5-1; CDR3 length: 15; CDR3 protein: CASRMGSRDNEKLFF
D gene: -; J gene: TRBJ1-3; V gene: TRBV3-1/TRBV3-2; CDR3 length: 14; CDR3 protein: CASSQQGSGNTIYF
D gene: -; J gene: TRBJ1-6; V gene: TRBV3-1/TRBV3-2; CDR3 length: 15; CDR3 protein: CASSQLWRVNSPLHF
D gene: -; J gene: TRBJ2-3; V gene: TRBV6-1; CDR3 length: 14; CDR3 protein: CASSDQTGADTQYF
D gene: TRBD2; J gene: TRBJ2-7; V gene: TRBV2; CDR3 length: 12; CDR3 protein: CANQRGGDEQYF
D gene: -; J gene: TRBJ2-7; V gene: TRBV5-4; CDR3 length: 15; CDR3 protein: CASSFLQGLQNEQYF
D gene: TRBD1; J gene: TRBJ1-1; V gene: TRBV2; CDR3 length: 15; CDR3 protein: CASSDRDRGLPEAFF